Listed below are T cell receptor beta chains from one sample, sequenced in a study of control samples from healthy donors and cancer patients. Repertoires were generated with immunoSEQ multiplex PCR, while TCRdb's copy carries only in-frame clones and drops some. In the table there are some 130,000 clones, 85% to 95% of which are singletons. Sequenced input: PBMCs. The receptors were gathered from a man aged 50-59 years with head and neck cancer. CDR3s include the opening cysteine and the closing phenylalanine or tryptophan. Each record gives: CDR3 length, V gene, clone size, J gene, CDR3 protein. Clone size is shown for a subset of rows, as once, few, many or a class of expanded clone.

11	TRBV11-2	-	TRBJ2-5	CASSLGETQYF
12	TRBV4-1	-	TRBJ2-7	CASSQDLSEQYF
17	TRBV3-1/TRBV3-2	-	TRBJ1-3	CASSPPPGEIPGNTIYF
15	TRBV2	-	TRBJ2-3	CATKGGTTSTDTQYF
15	TRBV2	-	TRBJ2-7	CASSVDRATSYEQYF
15	TRBV5-4	few	TRBJ1-6	CASSLRDSYNSPLHF
14	TRBV18	-	TRBJ2-7	CASSPRQGTYEQYF
18	TRBV30	-	TRBJ1-4	CAWSDRRGSKTTNEKLFF
13	TRBV18	-	TRBJ2-7	CASSPGPRGEQYF
13	TRBV6-5	-	TRBJ1-1	CASTWGEGTEAFF
13	TRBV30	-	TRBJ1-5	CAWSRTVNQPQHF
16	TRBV5-1	-	TRBJ2-2	CASSLEQMRNTGELFF
17	TRBV7-2	few	TRBJ2-1	CASSLVPTSGGTGEQFF
11	TRBV20-1	-	TRBJ2-4	CSAAGTGFEYF
13	TRBV6-2/TRBV6-3	-	TRBJ1-2	CASSSLKDWGYTF
21	TRBV12-2	few	TRBJ1-2	CASRLAVVGWGQGTINYGYTF
14	TRBV19	-	TRBJ1-6	CASSTGFGISPLHF
15	TRBV3-1/TRBV3-2	-	TRBJ2-2	CASSQVVVANGELFF
11	TRBV3-1/TRBV3-2	-	TRBJ2-3	CASSSLDTQYF
15	TRBV28	-	TRBJ1-3	CASSPRDRTGNTIYF
16	TRBV3-1/TRBV3-2	-	TRBJ2-1	CASSQDVPSGEGEQFF
14	TRBV6-6	-	TRBJ2-2	CASSYWGSDGELFF
16	TRBV24-1	-	TRBJ2-5	CATSDPVGGARGTQYF
13	TRBV7-8	medium-sized	TRBJ2-3	CASSGPSTDTQYF
15	TRBV7-9	-	TRBJ1-1	CASSPTGTGHTEAFF
16	TRBV7-2	-	TRBJ1-1	CASSLGRDRGRLVAFF
14	TRBV7-2	-	TRBJ1-2	CASSLPGNPYGYTF
14	TRBV7-9	-	TRBJ2-7	CASSRGQGGYEQYF
17	TRBV4-3	-	TRBJ1-2	CASSQDKPTVINYGYTF
13	TRBV6-5	-	TRBJ1-1	CASRRQANTEAFF
15	TRBV9	-	TRBJ2-7	CASSVSDGGANEQYF
18	TRBV3-1/TRBV3-2	-	TRBJ1-3	CASTLGAPDLYSGNTIYF
14	TRBV19	-	TRBJ1-4	CASRPEPGGEKLFF
11	TRBV30	-	TRBJ2-5	CAWSPQETQYF
13	TRBV3-1/TRBV3-2	-	TRBJ2-7	CASSQRGRYEQYF
19	TRBV21-1	-	TRBJ1-1	CASPRGMVVDRGKVDEAFF
14	TRBV29-1	-	TRBJ2-3	CSVRDSLNTDTQYF
11	TRBV29-1	-	TRBJ1-2	CSVEKGGGYTF
16	TRBV6-5	-	TRBJ2-1	CASSYISASPNNEQFF
16	TRBV7-2	-	TRBJ2-1	CASSLWAGLAFNEQFF
14	TRBV5-1	-	TRBJ2-1	CASSLGEIGGEQFF
16	TRBV14	-	TRBJ2-1	CASSRRGGETYNEQFF
14	TRBV5-4	-	TRBJ1-2	CASSFRTLDYGYTF
14	TRBV5-6	-	TRBJ1-2	CASSLYSRPYGYTF
11	TRBV12-3/TRBV12-4	-	TRBJ2-3	CASSPEDTQYF
11	TRBV30	-	TRBJ2-1	CACAPGSEQFF
14	TRBV7-2	-	TRBJ1-5	CASSSGLPNQPQHF
16	TRBV3-1/TRBV3-2	-	TRBJ2-7	CASSAIFEGGSYEQYF
14	TRBV11-1	-	TRBJ2-3	CASSLELNTDTQYF
14	TRBV7-2	-	TRBJ2-7	CASSLSQGSYEQYF
11	TRBV6-2/TRBV6-3	-	TRBJ2-7	CASSLSREQYF
13	TRBV24-1	-	TRBJ1-2	CATSGRQGGGYTF
16	TRBV6-1	medium-sized	TRBJ2-5	CASSELAGGSQETQYF
12	TRBV5-1	-	TRBJ1-2	CASSFGGGGYTF
12	TRBV25-1	-	TRBJ2-2	CASSPATGELFF